The T cell receptor (beta chain) under discussion was sequenced for a study of cytomegalovirus exposure and HLA in healthy donors. Turning to the study itself: Later analysis reported that the roughly 120 validation repertoires shared the platform of the approximately 670 first-cohort repertoires.

As for this clone: Its antigen is as yet unknown.

Study-wide findings and caveats: Overall, approximately 150 TCR beta chains were annotated as cytomegalovirus-associated. Subsequent analysis found a tendency for first-cohort TCR clusters to co-occur within the approximately 130 validation repertoires. Rarity held for most TCR sequences, but there were some public TCRs that occurred in many donors.

The germline V gene encodes CDR1 KGHSH and CDR2 LQKENI. CDR3 length: 18 residues. Between the trimmed V and J ends, which lost 2 bases and 1 base, there was a span of 18 bases. Profiled with immunoSEQ multiplex PCR; TCRdb holds only in-frame clones, not every one. The sample has some 290,000 clones; approximately 85% are singletons. This clonotype was sampled from a man between 25 and 39 years old in good health and CMV-seronegative. The sample comprised PBMCs. The rearrangement uses TRBV18 and TRBJ1-5; possible D gene TRBD1, 6 bases. In DNA, the CDR3 is TGTGCCAGCTCACCAACTGCGGCAGGGGATTGGAGCAATCAGCCCCAGCATTTT. This gives the protein CASSPTAAGDWSNQPQHF. Variable domain in full (rest from reference TRBV18 and TRBJ1-5): NAGVMQNPRHLVRRRGQEARLRCSPMKGHSHVYWYRQLPEEGLKFMVYLQKENIIDESGMPKERFSAEFPKEGPSILRIQQVVRGDSAAYFCASSPTAAGDWSNQPQHFGDGTRLSIL.